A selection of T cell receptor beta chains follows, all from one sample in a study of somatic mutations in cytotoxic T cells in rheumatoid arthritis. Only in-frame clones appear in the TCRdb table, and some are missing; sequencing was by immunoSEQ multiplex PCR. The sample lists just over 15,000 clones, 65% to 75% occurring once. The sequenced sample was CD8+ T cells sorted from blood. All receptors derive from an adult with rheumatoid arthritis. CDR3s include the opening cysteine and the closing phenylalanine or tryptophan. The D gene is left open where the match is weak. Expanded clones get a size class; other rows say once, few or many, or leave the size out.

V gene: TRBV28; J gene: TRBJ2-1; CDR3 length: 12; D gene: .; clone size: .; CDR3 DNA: TGTGCCAGCAGTTTAGGGGGGAATGAGCAGTTCTTC; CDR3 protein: CASSLGGNEQFF
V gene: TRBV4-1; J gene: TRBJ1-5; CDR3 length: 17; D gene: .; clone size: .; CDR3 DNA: TGCGCCAGCAGCCAAGAGGCGAAGCTAGCCAGGGCGTCAGCCCAGCATTTT; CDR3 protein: CASSQEAKLARASAQHF
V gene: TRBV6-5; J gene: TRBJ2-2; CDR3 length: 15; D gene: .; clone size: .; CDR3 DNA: TGTGCCAGCAGTTACTCGACAGGGAACACCGGGGAGCTGTTTTTT; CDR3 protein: CASSYSTGNTGELFF
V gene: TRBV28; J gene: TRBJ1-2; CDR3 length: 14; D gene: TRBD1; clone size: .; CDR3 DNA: TGTGCCAGCAGTCTAGATGGACAGGACTATGGCTACACCTTC; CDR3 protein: CASSLDGQDYGYTF
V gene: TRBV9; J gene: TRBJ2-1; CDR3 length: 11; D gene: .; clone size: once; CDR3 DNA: TGTGCCAGCAGCGAGAGCAATGAGCAGTTCTTC; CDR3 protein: CASSESNEQFF
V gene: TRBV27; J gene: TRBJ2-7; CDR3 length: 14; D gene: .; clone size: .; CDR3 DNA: TGTGCCAGCAGTTGGGAAGTAGGCTCCTACGAGCAGTACTTC; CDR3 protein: CASSWEVGSYEQYF
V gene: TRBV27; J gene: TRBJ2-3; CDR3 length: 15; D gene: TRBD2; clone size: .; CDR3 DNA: TGTGCCAGCAGGTCCGTGGGAGGGGCAACAGATACGCAGTATTTT; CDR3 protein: CASRSVGGATDTQYF
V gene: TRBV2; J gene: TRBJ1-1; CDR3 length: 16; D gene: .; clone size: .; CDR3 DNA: TGTGCCAGCAGTCTCACCACCGCGTATAGGAACACTGAAGCTTTCTTT; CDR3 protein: CASSLTTAYRNTEAFF
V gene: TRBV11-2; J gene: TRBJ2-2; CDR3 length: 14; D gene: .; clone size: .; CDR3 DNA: TGTGCCAGCTTGGCCATCGCGAACACCGGGGAGCTGTTTTTT; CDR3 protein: CASLAIANTGELFF
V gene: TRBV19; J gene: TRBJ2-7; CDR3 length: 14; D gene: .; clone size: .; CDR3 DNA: TGTGCCAGTAGTATGAGGGACGGTACCTACGAGCAGTACTTC; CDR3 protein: CASSMRDGTYEQYF
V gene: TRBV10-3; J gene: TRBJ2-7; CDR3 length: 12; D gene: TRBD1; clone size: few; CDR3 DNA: TGTGCCATCATGAACAGGGGATACGAGCAGTACTTC; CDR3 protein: CAIMNRGYEQYF
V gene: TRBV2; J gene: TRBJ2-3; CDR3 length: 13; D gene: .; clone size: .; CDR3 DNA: TGTGCCAGTTATCTAAGGAGACCAGATACGCAGTATTTT; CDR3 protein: CASYLRRPDTQYF
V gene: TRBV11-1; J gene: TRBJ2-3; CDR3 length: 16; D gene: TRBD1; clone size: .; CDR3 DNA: TGTGCCAGCAGCTTAGCGGACAGGGGGGCTACAGATACGCAGTATTTT; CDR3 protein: CASSLADRGATDTQYF
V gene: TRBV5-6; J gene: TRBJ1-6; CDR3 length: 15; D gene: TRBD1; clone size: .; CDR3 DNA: TGTGCCAGCAGCTCCGGGACAGGGTTTAATTCACCCCTCCACTTT; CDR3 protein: CASSSGTGFNSPLHF
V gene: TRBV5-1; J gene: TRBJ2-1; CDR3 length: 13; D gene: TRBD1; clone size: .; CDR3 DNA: TGCGCCAGCAGCTTACAGGGGGCGGTTGAGCAGTTCTTC; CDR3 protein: CASSLQGAVEQFF
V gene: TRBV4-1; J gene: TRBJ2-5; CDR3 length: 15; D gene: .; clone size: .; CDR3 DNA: TGCGCCAGCAGCCAAGATCCTTCCAGGGACCAGACCCAGTACTTC; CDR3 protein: CASSQDPSRDQTQYF
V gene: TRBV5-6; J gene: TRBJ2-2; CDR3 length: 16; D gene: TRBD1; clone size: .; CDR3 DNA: TGTGCCAGCAGCTTGGCGGAGACAGGGGGCACCGGGGAGCTGTTTTTT; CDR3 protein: CASSLAETGGTGELFF